This T cell receptor (beta chain) was documented in a study of T cell changes during pregnancy in multiple sclerosis. CDR3 length equals 19 residues. Deletions cut 2 bases from V and 2 bases from J, with 21 bases between. CDR1 and CDR2 (germline): PRHDT, FYEKMQ (reference sequence). Clones were read by immunoSEQ multiplex PCR, and TCRdb kept only the in-frame ones, dropping some. Here the sample spans approximately 50,000 clones, roughly 94% being singletons. Sequenced here: CD4+ T cells from peripheral blood mononuclear cells, sampled in the third trimester of pregnancy. J is TRBJ1-4 and V is TRBV13; D is perhaps TRBD1 (6 bases). The source of this sequence is a female donor with multiple sclerosis, enrolled in a pregnancy study. The DNA of the CDR3 is TGTGCCAGCAGCTTACAACTCGAGGGGGAAGGGTCGACTAATGAAAAACTGTTTTTT. Protein product: CASSLQLEGEGSTNEKLFF.